The 6 T cell receptor beta chains in this list originate from one sample, sequenced in a study of cytotoxic CD8 clonotypes in ibrutinib-treated CLL. The table came from immunoSEQ multiplex PCR; TCRdb's copy has only in-frame clones and leaves some out. Of over 120,000 clones listed, roughly 83% were seen once; the top ten hold 9.5% to 15%. The input for sequencing was PBMCs, taken after 12 months of ibrutinib treatment. The receptors were sampled from a human donor with chronic lymphocytic leukemia.

This clone has more than one count but fewer than ten. The chain has TRBV11-2 and TRBJ1-3; D call uncertain. The germline CDR1 and CDR2 sequences are SGHAT and FQNNGV. The CDR3 is 17 residues long. V was cut by 0 bases and J by 0 bases, with 12 bases left in between. The CDR3 sequence: CASSLEAGLYSGNTIYF. The CDR3 nucleotides are TGTGCCAGCAGCTTAGAGGCAGGTCTTTACTCTGGAAACACCATATATTTT.

The V gene is TRBV11-2, the J gene TRBJ2-1; possibly TRBD2 for D (5 bases). The CDR3 contains 13 residues. The V gene's germline CDR1 is SGHAT and CDR2 FQNNGV. With 4 bases removed from V and 12 bases from J, the gap between germline ends came to 16 bases. Here the CDR3 DNA reads TGTGCCAGCAGCTCCATGTCGGTTCGGGGGCAGTTCTTC. Its translation: CASSSMSVRGQFF.

The chain joins TRBV14 to TRBJ2-5, with a weak D call TRBD2 (6 bases). Germline loops: CDR1 SGHDN, CDR2 FVKESK. The CDR3 runs to 15 residues. Trimming shortened V by 0 bases and J by 4 bases, and 12 bases separated the two germline ends. In DNA, the CDR3 is TGTGCCAGCAGCCAAGATCATCAGGGAGGAGAGACCCAGTACTTC. Amino acid sequence: CASSQDHQGGETQYF.

The chain employs TRBV4-2 and TRBJ2-7; 10 bases line up with TRBD1. Germline trimming cut 1 base from V and 3 bases from J; bases unmatched to any gene: 6. The CDR3 has 16 amino acids. Germline values: CDR1 LGHNA, CDR2 YNFKEQ. Here the CDR3 DNA reads TGTGCCAGCAGCCAAGGCGAGTGGACAGGGGGCTACGAGCAGTACTTC. Residues: CASSQGEWTGGYEQYF.

This clone was counted once. This chain connects TRBV28 to TRBJ1-3; maybe TRBD1 (5 bases). Germline CDR1 and CDR2: MDHEN and SYDVKM. V was shortened by 7 bases and J by 0 bases, with 13 bases between the two germline ends. The CDR3 has 15 amino acids. The CDR3 DNA reads TGTGCCAGCATGACTGACAGTTTCTCTGGAAACACCATATATTTT. Protein: CASMTDSFSGNTIYF.

This clone has only one observation. The chain recombines TRBV2 with TRBJ1-4; D remains unclear. V was shortened by 6 bases and J by 6 bases, with 14 bases between the two germline ends. Germline V gene lookup returns CDR1 SNHLY and CDR2 FYNNEI. The CDR3 has 14 amino acids. The CDR3 here is CASRLQTFDEKLFF. The CDR3 DNA follows: TGTGCCAGCAGGCTACAAACCTTTGATGAAAAACTGTTTTTT.